Here is one T cell receptor beta chain with its context. Produced via immunoSEQ multiplex PCR; TCRdb's table is partial and in-frame only. The table shows 60,000 to 90,000 clones, with around 85% occurring only once. The data were obtained in a study of cytomegalovirus exposure and HLA in healthy donors. At the level of the study: A later analysis reported the 120 or so validation repertoires used the same platform as the roughly 700 first-cohort repertoires.

V trimming: 2 bases; J trimming: 1 base; junction bases outside the gene matches: 10. The germline V gene has CDR1 SGHTA and CDR2 FQGNSA. The CDR3 contains 18 residues. This rearrangement joins TRBV7-2 to TRBJ2-7; 11 bases line up with TRBD1. Sequencing used PBMCs. The clonotype was recovered from a man aged 25-45 years in good health and CMV-seronegative. CDR3 in amino acids: CASSLLEGTGGWSYEQYF. The CDR3 coding sequence is TGTGCCAGCAGCTTATTAGAAGGGACAGGGGGTTGGTCCTACGAGCAGTACTTC.